This T cell receptor (beta chain) is drawn from a study of control samples from healthy donors and cancer patients. CDR3 size: 15 residues. CDR1 is SGHRS and CDR2 is YFSETQ in the germline V gene. Trimming took 1 base from V and 1 from J, leaving 8 bases between them. Assay used: immunoSEQ multiplex PCR; TCRdb lists only in-frame clones, some missing. The table includes some 410,000 clones, around nine tenths detected once. The sequencing input was PBMCs. The sequence was obtained from a man aged 35 to 55 with head and neck cancer. The chain combines TRBV5-1 with TRBJ2-2; possibly TRBD1 for D (5 bases). The CDR3 DNA follows: TGCGCCAGCAGCTTGATGCAGGGGAACACCGGGGAGCTGTTTTTT. It specifies CASSLMQGNTGELFF. Complete variable domain (other parts from reference TRBV5-1 and TRBJ2-2): KAGVTQTPRYLIKTRGQQVTLSCSPISGHRSVSWYQQTPGQGLQFLFEYFSETQRNKGNFPGRFSGRQFSNSRSEMNVSTLELGDSALYLCASSLMQGNTGELFFGEGSRLTVL.